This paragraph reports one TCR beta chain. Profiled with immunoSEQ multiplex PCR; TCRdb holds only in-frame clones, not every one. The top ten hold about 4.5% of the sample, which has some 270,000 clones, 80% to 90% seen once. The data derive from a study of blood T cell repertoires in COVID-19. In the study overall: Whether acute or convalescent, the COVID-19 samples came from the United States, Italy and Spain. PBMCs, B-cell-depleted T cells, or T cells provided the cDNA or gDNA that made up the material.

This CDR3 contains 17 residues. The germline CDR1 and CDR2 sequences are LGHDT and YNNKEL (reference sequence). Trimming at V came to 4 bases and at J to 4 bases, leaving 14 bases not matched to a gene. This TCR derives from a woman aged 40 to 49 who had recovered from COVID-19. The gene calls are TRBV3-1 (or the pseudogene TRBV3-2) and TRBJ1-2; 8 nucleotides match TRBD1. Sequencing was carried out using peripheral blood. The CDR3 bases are TGTGCCAGCAGCCCCCTTAGAGGACAGGGCCCTTTCTATGGCTACACCTTC. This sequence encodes CASSPLRGQGPFYGYTF.